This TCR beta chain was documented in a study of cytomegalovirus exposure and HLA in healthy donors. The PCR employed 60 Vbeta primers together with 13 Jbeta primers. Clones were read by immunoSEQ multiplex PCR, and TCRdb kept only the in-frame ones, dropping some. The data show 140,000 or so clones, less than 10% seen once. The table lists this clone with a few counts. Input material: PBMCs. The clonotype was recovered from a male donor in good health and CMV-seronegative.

This CDR3 reads CASSGAGGGVYGYTF. CDR3 nucleotide sequence: TGTGCCAGCAGTGGCGCCGGGGGGGGCGTCTATGGCTACACCTTC. The V call is TRBV2, the J call TRBJ1-2, with D possibly matching TRBD1 (6 bases). The germline V and J ends were trimmed by 4 bases and 4 bases, with 16 bases remaining between them. Per the germline V gene, CDR1 is SNHLY and CDR2 is FYNNEI. The CDR3 totals 15 residues.